These 24 T cell receptor beta chains came from one sample sequenced in a study of T cell clonotyping in hematopoietic cell transplantation. This table comes from immunoSEQ multiplex PCR, and its TCRdb copy is limited to in-frame clones, with some not included. The sample has some 29,000 clones, around three quarters seen once. Time point indicated: recipient sample about 28 days before transplant, after cytoreduction. Source: peripheral blood mononuclear cells, taken before stem cell transplant. These receptors originate from a woman in her 30s with chronic myeloid leukemia. Some clones in this sample may be carry-over from other donors' samples.

Note on this clone: Its ends do not fully match the called genes, so a read error is possible. The genes are TRBV7-7 and TRBJ2-3, with TRBD1 identical over 7 bases. Germline assignment: CDR1 SSHAT and CDR2 FNYEAQ (reference sequence). The CDR3 extends over 14 amino acids. The chain's CDR3 is CASSPGTVIDTQYF. The CDR3 nucleotides are TGTGCTAGCAGCCCCGGGACAGTCATAGATACGCAGTATTTT.

The CDR3 DNA reads as TGTGCCAGCAGTGCGACAGGGGGCGCTTATGGCTACACCTTC. The encoded protein is CASSATGGAYGYTF. V is TRBV2 and J is TRBJ1-2, with 10 bases matching TRBD1. CDR3 size: 14 residues. The germline V gene encodes CDR1 SNHLY and CDR2 FYNNEI. V gave up 4 bases and J gave up 5 bases; unmatched junction bases: 4. The full variable domain, rest sourced from reference TRBV2 and TRBJ1-2, is EPEVTQTPSHQVTQMGQEVILRCVPISNHLYFYWYRQILGQKVEFLVSFYNNEISEKSEIFDDQFSVERPDGSNFTLKIRSTKLEDSAMYFCASSATGGAYGYTFGSGTRLTVV.

This chain connects TRBV6-5 to TRBJ2-7; TRBD1 might be the D (6 bases). The V and J ends lost 9 bases and 0 bases respectively, with 18 bases between them. CDR1 is MNHEY and CDR2 is SVGAGI in the germline V gene. The CDR3 is made up of 15 amino acids. The CDR3 region has the DNA TGTGCCAGGAGACACCCGGGACACAGCTCCTACGAGCAGTACGTC. Translating it yields CARRHPGHSSYEQYV.

This chain links TRBV29-1 with TRBJ1-1; the match to TRBD1 covers 7 bases. The CDR3 has 13 amino acids. Germline V lookup: CDR1 SQVTM, CDR2 ANQGSEA. Trimming at V came to 5 bases and at J to 3 bases, leaving 6 bases not matched to a gene. The CDR3 DNA sequence: TGCAGCGTTAGGGGGCAGGGTTACACTGAAGCTTTCTTT. Translated: CSVRGQGYTEAFF.

This chain links TRBV11-3 with TRBJ2-1; D call uncertain. V was shortened by 4 bases and J by 7 bases, with 11 bases between the two germline ends. There are 13 residues in the CDR3. Germline-derived CDR1 and CDR2 are SGHNT and YENEEA. In nucleotides, the CDR3 is TGTGCCAGCAGCTCACTAAATAGGAATGAGCAGTTCTTC. Protein sequence: CASSSLNRNEQFF.

This chain links TRBV19 with TRBJ2-3; 10 nucleotides align to TRBD2. The germline V gene has CDR1 LNHDA and CDR2 SQIVND (reference sequence). CDR3 length: 17 amino acids. Trimming removed 10 bases from V and 0 bases from J; junction bases left unmatched: 13. This chain's CDR3 is CATSIAGGRTSTDTQYF. The CDR3 region has the DNA TGTGCCACCTCAATAGCGGGGGGCAGAACTAGCACAGATACGCAGTATTTT.

The chain uses TRBV30 and TRBJ2-3; D call uncertain. Per the germline V gene, CDR1 is GTSNPN and CDR2 is SVGIG (reference sequence). V dropped 2 bases and J dropped 3 bases, with 12 bases sitting between them. The length of the CDR3 is 14 residues. CDR3 nucleotides: TGTGCCTGGAGTATAGGATATACGACAGATACGCAGTATTTT. This codes for CAWSIGYTTDTQYF.

There are a few counts of this clone. V and J are TRBV6-4 and TRBJ2-2; weak D call: TRBD1 (5 bases). Looked up from germline, CDR1 is MRHNA and CDR2 is SNTAGT. The V gene lost 3 bases and the J gene lost 6 bases, with 14 bases spanning the gap. This CDR3 spans 15 amino acids. CDR3 coding DNA: TGTGCCAGCAGTGAGGTGGCAGGGTCGTCCGGGGAGCTGTTTTTT. Amino acids: CASSEVAGSSGELFF.

This clone has just a few counts. This chain joins TRBV4-1 and TRBJ2-2, with a possible D match to TRBD1 (6 bases). Trimming took off 1 base at V and 1 base at J, with 16 bases between the two ends. CDR1 and CDR2 from the germline V gene are MGHRA and YSYEKL. CDR3 length equals 18 residues. This CDR3 reads CASSQVWGRRGNTGELFF. The CDR3 bases are TGCGCCAGCAGCCAAGTGTGGGGGCGACGGGGGAACACCGGGGAGCTGTTTTTT.

This chain links TRBV20-1 with TRBJ2-3; no clear D. Germline lookup yields CDR1 DFQATT and CDR2 SNEGSKA (reference sequence). Trimming took 1 base from V and 1 from J, leaving 0 bases between them. This CDR3 region has 11 residues. CDR3 sequence: CSARGTDTQYF. CDR3 nucleotides: TGCAGTGCTAGAGGCACAGATACGCAGTATTTT.

The V and J genes are TRBV6-5 and TRBJ1-4; D possibly corresponds to TRBD1 (6 bases). CDR3 length equals 13 residues. Trimming removed 6 bases from V and 11 bases from J, with 16 bases in between. Germline CDR1 and CDR2: MNHEY and SVGAGI. The CDR3 sequence: CASSPNEGQKLFF. CDR3 bases: TGTGCCAGCAGCCCAAACGAAGGACAGAAACTGTTTTTT.

In this sample, this clone turned up once. The chain links TRBV6-5 to TRBJ1-2; no reliable D call. CDR3 length: 13 amino acids. Trimming took off 2 bases at V and 4 bases at J, with 8 bases between the two ends. Germline V gives CDR1 MNHEY, CDR2 SVGAGI. The CDR3, as DNA: TGTGCCAGCAGTTACAGCGCCTTCTATGGCTACACCTTC. Protein product: CASSYSAFYGYTF.

This clone was seen only once. The chain uses TRBV5-1 and TRBJ2-1; possibly TRBD1 or TRBD2 for D (6 bases each). The CDR3 extends over 14 amino acids. With 3 bases removed from V and 3 bases from J, the gap between germline ends came to 10 bases. Germline V lookup: CDR1 SGHRS, CDR2 YFSETQ. The CDR3, as DNA: TGCGCCAGCAGCTATAGGGGGGTCTACAATGAGCAGTTCTTC. Encoded protein: CASSYRGVYNEQFF.

The rearrangement links TRBV15 to TRBJ1-2; unclear D gene. CDR1 is LNHNV and CDR2 is YYDKDF in the germline V gene (reference sequence). Trimming took 4 bases from V and 2 from J, leaving 14 bases between them. This CDR3 contains 15 residues. For the CDR3, the DNA is TGTGCCACCAGCACCTTTCCCAGTCTAAACTATGGCTACACCTTC. This encodes CATSTFPSLNYGYTF. Using reference TRBV15 and TRBJ1-2 for the parts outside the CDR3, the full variable domain is DAMVIQNPRYQVTQFGKPVTLSCSQTLNHNVMYWYQQKSSQAPKLLFHYYDKDFNNEADTPDNFQSRRPNTSFCFLDIRSPGLGDTAMYLCATSTFPSLNYGYTFGSGTRLTVV.

This rearrangement joins TRBV4-2 to TRBJ2-7, with D possibly matching TRBD1 (7 bases). The CDR3 sequence is 17 residues long. Germline CDR1 LGHNA, CDR2 YNFKEQ. V was clipped by 7 bases and J by 2 bases, with 24 bases between them. The CDR3 here is CASTDKIDREETYEQYV. CDR3 DNA sequence: TGTGCCAGCACCGACAAAATAGACAGGGAGGAGACCTACGAGCAGTACGTC.

This clone was found a few times. V is TRBV29-1 and J is TRBJ2-7, with D possibly matching TRBD1 (6 bases). The CDR3 totals 13 residues. The V end lost 7 bases, the J end lost 1 base, and 14 bases lay between the germline ends. In germline, CDR1 is SQVTM, CDR2 ANQGSEA. CDR3 in DNA: TGCAGCGCGCGAACAGGGAAGTCCTACGAGCAGTACTTC. It codes for CSARTGKSYEQYF.

This clone came up once. The J gene is TRBJ2-5, the V gene TRBV28, with no clear D. This CDR3 comprises 12 residues. CDR1 is MDHEN and CDR2 is SYDVKM in the germline V gene. V dropped 8 bases and J dropped 5 bases, with 12 bases sitting between them. This chain's CDR3 is CASAVARETQYF. The CDR3 DNA reads as TGTGCCAGCGCCGTGGCCCGGGAGACCCAGTACTTC.

CDR3 coding DNA: TGTGCCAGCAGAAACGGGGTGACAGGTGAGCAGTACTTC. As protein: CASRNGVTGEQYF. The rearrangement links TRBV25-1 to TRBJ2-7; D is perhaps TRBD1 (6 bases). V shed 6 bases and J shed 7 bases, with 16 bases lying between them. CDR1 MGHDK and CDR2 SYGVNS come from the germline V gene. There are 13 residues in the CDR3.

Here the CDR3 DNA reads TGTGCCAGCAGCCTGACAGTCCCCCGACACTATGGCTACACCTTC. This translates into CASSLTVPRHYGYTF. The V call is TRBV11-2, the J call TRBJ1-2; D is possibly TRBD1 (5 bases). The CDR3 runs to 15 residues. Trimming shortened V by 5 bases and J by 3 bases, and 16 bases separated the two germline ends. Germline V gene data show CDR1 as SGHAT and CDR2 as FQNNGV.

This clone was detected once. This chain joins TRBV19 and TRBJ1-1; 7 nucleotides line up with TRBD1. V gave up 9 bases and J gave up 1 base; unmatched junction bases: 8. Germline V gene data show CDR1 as LNHDA and CDR2 as SQIVND (reference sequence). CDR3 length: 14 residues. CDR3 loop: CASSPGQPNTEAFF. As DNA, the CDR3 is TGTGCCAGCAGTCCGGGACAGCCGAACACTGAAGCTTTCTTT.

The V call is TRBV7-9, the J call TRBJ1-2; TRBD1 matches at 10 bases. Germline V gives CDR1 SEHNR, CDR2 FQNEAQ (reference sequence). Trimming cost V 5 bases and J 4 bases; bases outside gene matches: 10. This CDR3 comprises 16 residues. CDR3 amino acids: CASSPIGDRGVYGYTF. The CDR3 coding sequence is TGTGCCAGCAGCCCAATAGGGGACAGGGGAGTCTATGGCTACACCTTC.

The chain recombines TRBV29-1 with TRBJ1-5, with D uncertain. V lost 4 bases and J 0 bases, leaving 16 bases between the germline ends. Per the germline V gene, CDR1 is SQVTM and CDR2 is ANQGSEA. This CDR3 spans 16 amino acids. CDR3 sequence (DNA): TGCAGCGTTGTTTTGGGAGGGAGCTATAGCAATCAGCCCCAGCATTTT. This encodes CSVVLGGSYSNQPQHF.

This clone was seen a single time. The rearrangement uses TRBV28 and TRBJ2-1, with 11 bases identical to TRBD2. CDR3 length equals 14 residues. Germline lookup yields CDR1 MDHEN and CDR2 SYDVKM. The ends lost 9 bases at V and 5 bases at J; junction bases unmatched: 6. Here the CDR3 reads CASHSGGANNEQFF. CDR3 sequence (DNA): TGTGCCAGTCATAGCGGGGGGGCGAACAATGAGCAGTTCTTC.

This sequence joins TRBV6-1 and TRBJ2-3; 10 bases line up with TRBD2. Germline V CDR1 and CDR2: MNHNS, SASEGT. The length of the CDR3 is 13 residues. V was clipped by 7 bases and J by 5 bases; unmatched bases: 3. In DNA, the CDR3 is TGTGCCAGCAAAAGGACTAGCGGAGATACGCAGTATTTT. Its protein product is CASKRTSGDTQYF.